These 20 T cell receptor beta chains share one sample of origin, sequenced in a study of blood T cells in healthy people across ages. A J-beta primer mix and a sample-barcoded 5' primer were used in a second PCR of about 7 to 11 cycles. Using its own MiXCR run on the 5' RACE reads, TCRdb lists one record per CDR3 protein. Among about 400,000 distinct CDR3 sequences listed, approximately 51% were seen once. Sequenced input: blood. The receptors come from a man in his 60s in good health.

The V call is TRBV20-1, the J call TRBJ2-4; TRBD2 matches 7 bases. The DNA end is more similar to TRBJ2-7, so the J call may be wrong. Germline CDR1 reads DFQATT; CDR2 reads SNEGSKA (reference sequence). There are 15 residues in the CDR3. The CDR3, as DNA: TGCAGTGCTAGAGAGGTTGGCGGGAGACCCTACGAGCAGTACTTC. Translated: CSAREVGGRPYEQYF.

The rearrangement links TRBV7-8 to TRBJ2-7; 7 bases map to TRBD1. The V gene's germline CDR1 is SGHVS and CDR2 FQNEAQ. The CDR3 consists of 17 residues. V lost 2 bases and J lost 2; bases outside the gene matches: 12. CDR3 nucleotide sequence: TGTGCCAGCAGCTTAACTGATACAGGGGCCGCGACCTACGAGCAGTACTTC. Protein: CASSLTDTGAATYEQYF.

In this sample, this clonotype turned up a few times. Here the CDR3 reads CASSRDFFYEQYF. CDR3 in DNA: TGTGCCAGCAGCCGGGACTTCTTCTACGAGCAGTACTTC. This rearrangement joins TRBV6-1 to TRBJ2-4; a weak D match, TRBD2 (6 bases). With the DNA end fitting TRBJ2-7 better, the J assignment may be wrong. The V gene's germline CDR1 is MNHNS and CDR2 SASEGT. This CDR3 is built from 13 residues.

This clonotype was counted a few times. The rearrangement uses TRBV29-1 and TRBJ1-2; maybe TRBD1 (6 bases). Germline CDR1 is SQVTM and CDR2 is ANQGSEA. The CDR3 has 13 residues. V gave up 6 bases and J gave up 4 bases, with 15 bases separating them. The DNA for the CDR3 is TGCAGCGTGACCCCGGGGGGCAGCTATGGCTACACCTTC. This codes for CSVTPGGSYGYTF. The entire variable domain, with the rest obtained from reference TRBV29-1 and TRBJ1-2, is as follows: SAVISQKPSRDICQRGTSLTIQCQVDSQVTMMFWYRQQPGQSLTLIATANQGSEATYESGFVIDKFPISRPNLTFSTLTVSNMSPEDSSIYLCSVTPGGSYGYTFGSGTRLTVV.

This clonotype was seen a few times. This chain connects TRBV3-1 to TRBJ2-3, with no clear D. Germline CDR1 reads LGHDT; CDR2 reads YNNKEL (reference sequence). The CDR3 is 13 residues long. Between the trimmed V and J ends, which lost 4 bases and 1 base, there was a span of 6 bases. The chain's CDR3 is CASSRQGTDTQYF. Here the CDR3 DNA reads TGTGCCAGCAGCCGGCAGGGCACAGATACGCAGTATTTT.

This clonotype was seen repeatedly, ten times or more. The J gene is TRBJ2-7, the V gene TRBV10-3; 14 bases match TRBD2. J lost 3 bases, V lost 4 bases, and 5 bases had no gene match. Germline V lookup: CDR1 ENHRY, CDR2 SYGVKD. CDR3 length equals 16 residues. Here the CDR3 reads CAISGGTSGRLYEQYF. The DNA of the CDR3 is TGTGCCATCAGTGGGGGGACTAGCGGGAGACTCTACGAGCAGTACTTC.

This clonotype was picked up a small number of times. The CDR3 reads CASSQQDYEQYF. DNA of the CDR3: TGTGCCAGCAGTCAACAGGACTACGAGCAGTACTTC. The chain joins TRBV6-1 to TRBJ2-7, with a weak D call TRBD1 (5 bases). The germline CDR1 and CDR2 sequences are MNHNS and SASEGT. The CDR3 runs to 12 residues. Trimming took 5 bases from V and 3 from J, leaving 8 bases between them.

This clonotype was recorded many times. The chain combines TRBV6-2 or TRBV6-3 with TRBJ1-5; 8 bases line up with TRBD1. From germline, CDR1 is MNHEY and CDR2 SVGEGT. V was pared by 7 bases and J by 0 bases, with 8 bases of the junction left unmatched. The CDR3 length is 16 residues. The DNA for the CDR3 is TGTGCCAGCACCCACAGGGGGTCTTATAGCAATCAGCCCCAGCATTTT. This translates into CASTHRGSYSNQPQHF.

The chain combines TRBV7-2 with TRBJ2-1; 10 bases align to TRBD2. This CDR3 contains 20 residues. The V and J ends lost 3 bases and 0 bases, in that order; junction bases with no gene match: 14. Germline CDR1 and CDR2: SGHTA and FQGNSA. For the CDR3, the DNA is TGTGCCAGCAGCTTTCGGGGTATAGCGGGGGGTCCTAGCTCCTACAATGAGCAGTTCTTC. Translation: CASSFRGIAGGPSSYNEQFF.

Many counts were recorded for this clonotype. The chain carries TRBV6-2 or TRBV6-3 and TRBJ2-1; 13 nucleotides match TRBD2. In germline, CDR1 is MNHEY, CDR2 SVGEGT. J was trimmed by 9 bases and V by 6 bases; bases with no gene match: 5. The CDR3 length is 14 residues. CDR3 sequence reads: CASSLLAGGTEQFF. CDR3 DNA sequence: TGTGCCAGCAGCCTACTAGCGGGAGGGACTGAGCAGTTCTTC.

The CDR3 sequence is CASNLARSPYEQYF. DNA for the CDR3: TGTGCCAGCAACCTCGCCAGGTCTCCCTACGAGCAGTACTTC. The chain links TRBV6-6 to TRBJ2-7; unclear D gene. Germline CDR1 reads MNHNY; CDR2 reads SVGAGI (reference sequence). This CDR3 comprises 14 residues. V was clipped by 7 bases and J by 2 bases, with 15 bases between them.

This clonotype has at least ten counts. The chain joins TRBV10-3 to TRBJ2-5; no firm D call. The V gene lost 4 bases and the J gene lost 1 base, with 10 bases spanning the gap. The CDR3 contains 14 residues. Germline V gene data show CDR1 as ENHRY and CDR2 as SYGVKD. The CDR3 protein is CAISGLLGQETQYF. DNA for the CDR3: TGTGCCATCAGTGGCCTACTGGGCCAAGAGACCCAGTACTTC.

The gene calls are TRBV12-3 or TRBV12-4 and TRBJ2-1; 9 nucleotides line up with TRBD2. V was pared by 6 bases and J by 3 bases, with 6 bases of the junction left unmatched. The CDR3 spans 15 residues. The CDR3 sequence: CASSIAGARYNEQFF. The DNA for the CDR3 is TGTGCCAGCAGCATAGCGGGGGCCCGCTACAATGAGCAGTTCTTC.

This clonotype has more than one count but fewer than ten. The chain has TRBV7-9 and TRBJ2-5, with D hard to call. The J call may be in error: the DNA end matches TRBJ2-7 better. CDR1 is SEHNR and CDR2 is FQNEAQ in the germline V gene (reference sequence). The CDR3 consists of 12 residues. The chain's CDR3 is CASGRSSYEQYF. The CDR3 DNA is TGTGCCAGCGGCCGTAGTAGCTACGAGCAGTACTTC.

This clonotype has more than one count but fewer than ten. The chain combines TRBV27 with TRBJ2-5; D is ambiguous. Germline V lookup: CDR1 MNHEY, CDR2 SMNVEV (reference sequence). The CDR3 spans 15 residues. V lost 2 bases, J lost 1 base, and 11 bases lay in between. The CDR3 region has the DNA TGTGCCAGCAGTTTACGGCTAACCCTCCAAGAGACCCAGTACTTC. Translation: CASSLRLTLQETQYF.

This clonotype came up a few times. V and J are TRBV28 and TRBJ1-2; no clear D. Germline CDR1 and CDR2: MDHEN and SYDVKM. The CDR3 is 14 amino acids. V was shortened by 5 bases and J by 2 bases, with 12 bases between the two germline ends. CDR3 bases: TGTGCCAGCAGTGTGGTGGCCGGAAACTATGGCTACACCTTC. It codes for CASSVVAGNYGYTF.

This clonotype was seen more than once but under ten times. The V and J genes are TRBV24-1 and TRBJ1-6; D uncertain. This CDR3 has 13 residues. CDR1 and CDR2 (germline): KGHDR, SFDVKD. The ends were cut back, 1 base at V and 10 bases at J, with 7 bases in the middle. Here the CDR3 reads CATSDFRRSPLHF. CDR3 bases: TGTGCCACCAGTGATTTCAGGCGATCACCCCTCCACTTT.

The chain links TRBV7-2 to TRBJ1-2, with 7 bases that match TRBD1. Per the germline V gene, CDR1 is SGHTA and CDR2 is FQGNSA. The junction had 10 bases not matched to a gene; V was cut back by 1 base and J by 5 bases. The CDR3 length is 16 residues. The CDR3 sequence: CASSLGGTDRRYGYTF. As DNA, the CDR3 is TGTGCCAGCAGCTTAGGAGGGACAGATCGGAGATATGGCTACACCTTC.

This clonotype was found once. V usage is TRBV3-1 and J usage is TRBJ1-2; the D gene is possibly TRBD1 (5 bases). This CDR3 comprises 13 residues. Germline assignment: CDR1 LGHDT and CDR2 YNNKEL (reference sequence). The V end lost 4 bases, the J end lost 8 bases, and 14 bases lay between the germline ends. CDR3 sequence: CASSPPGATGYTF. The CDR3, as DNA: TGTGCCAGCAGCCCCCCCGGGGCGACCGGCTACACCTTC.

This clonotype was recorded a few times. J is TRBJ2-3 and V is TRBV4-3, with D unclear. The germline V gene encodes CDR1 LGHNA and CDR2 YSLEER. V gave up 4 bases and J gave up 1 base, with 9 bases separating them. The CDR3 totals 14 residues. The CDR3 nucleotides read TGCGCCAGCAGCCCACAGCCAGGCACAGATACGCAGTATTTT. Residues: CASSPQPGTDTQYF.